Listed below are T cell receptor beta chains from one sample, sequenced in a study of shared clonotypes between healthy human individuals. The method was immunoSEQ multiplex PCR; TCRdb's version includes in-frame clones alone and lacks a portion of them. The sample includes more than 2 million clones, 85% to 95% of them seen just once. Material: naive CD4+ T cells sorted from blood. The source is a man aged 18 to 35 in good health. Each CDR3 is given with its conserved first and last residue. D genes are given only for firm matches. A clone size is listed for some rows: how often the clone was seen (once, few, many), or a class if it is expanded.

abundance: NA; v_gene: TRBV28; j_gene: TRBJ2-3; d_gene: NA; CDR3aa: CASREGGSTDTQYF; CDR3nt: TGTGCCAGCAGGGAGGGGGGGAGCACAGATACGCAGTATTTT
abundance: NA; v_gene: TRBV7-9; j_gene: TRBJ1-5; d_gene: NA; CDR3aa: CASSLVPNQPQHF; CDR3nt: TGTGCCAGCAGCTTAGTCCCTAATCAGCCCCAGCATTTT
abundance: NA; v_gene: TRBV6-5; j_gene: TRBJ2-7; d_gene: NA; CDR3aa: CASMTPSSYEQYF; CDR3nt: TGTGCCAGCATGACCCCTTCGTCCTACGAGCAGTACTTC
abundance: once; v_gene: TRBV30; j_gene: TRBJ1-1; d_gene: TRBD1; CDR3aa: CAWSVGTGATEAFF; CDR3nt: TGTGCCTGGAGTGTTGGGACAGGGGCCACTGAAGCTTTCTTT
abundance: NA; v_gene: TRBV6-5; j_gene: TRBJ2-5; d_gene: NA; CDR3aa: CASKRTNVGETQYF; CDR3nt: TGTGCCAGCAAACGGACTAACGTGGGAGAGACCCAGTACTTC
abundance: NA; v_gene: TRBV5-4; j_gene: TRBJ2-7; d_gene: TRBD2; CDR3aa: CASSLASGRYEQYF; CDR3nt: TGTGCCAGCAGCTTGGCTAGCGGGAGGTACGAGCAGTACTTC
abundance: NA; v_gene: TRBV7-2; j_gene: TRBJ1-1; d_gene: TRBD1; CDR3aa: CASSFSGTANTEAFF; CDR3nt: TGTGCCAGCAGCTTTTCCGGGACAGCGAACACTGAAGCTTTCTTT
abundance: NA; v_gene: TRBV28; j_gene: TRBJ1-6; d_gene: NA; CDR3aa: CASSRTEYNSPLHF; CDR3nt: TGTGCCAGCAGCCGGACGGAATATAATTCACCCCTCCACTTT
abundance: NA; v_gene: TRBV5-1; j_gene: TRBJ1-2; d_gene: NA; CDR3aa: CASSSKAANYGYTF; CDR3nt: TGCGCCAGCAGCTCGAAAGCGGCAAACTATGGCTACACCTTC
abundance: NA; v_gene: TRBV19; j_gene: TRBJ1-2; d_gene: NA; CDR3aa: CASSMGPGGPHYGYTF; CDR3nt: TGTGCCAGTAGTATGGGACCCGGGGGACCGCACTATGGCTACACCTTC
abundance: NA; v_gene: TRBV5-1; j_gene: TRBJ1-4; d_gene: NA; CDR3aa: CASSSGAGIASATNEKLFF; CDR3nt: TGCGCCAGCAGCTCGGGAGCCGGGATAGCCTCTGCAACTAATGAAAAACTGTTTTTT
abundance: NA; v_gene: TRBV7-2; j_gene: TRBJ2-7; d_gene: NA; CDR3aa: CASNLGGGPYEQYF; CDR3nt: TGTGCCAGCAATTTGGGAGGGGGCCCCTACGAGCAGTACTTC
abundance: NA; v_gene: TRBV6-1; j_gene: TRBJ2-3; d_gene: TRBD1; CDR3aa: CASSEGGQGGTDTQYF; CDR3nt: TGTGCCAGCAGTGAAGGGGGACAGGGCGGGACAGATACGCAGTATTTT
abundance: NA; v_gene: TRBV18; j_gene: TRBJ2-7; d_gene: TRBD1; CDR3aa: CASSPGTEPEQYF; CDR3nt: TGTGCCAGCTCACCAGGGACAGAGCCCGAGCAGTACTTC
abundance: NA; v_gene: TRBV10-3; j_gene: TRBJ2-7; d_gene: TRBD2; CDR3aa: CAISESAGGNYEQYF; CDR3nt: TGTGCCATCAGTGAGTCCGCGGGAGGGAACTACGAGCAGTACTTC
abundance: NA; v_gene: TRBV10-2; j_gene: TRBJ1-5; d_gene: TRBD1; CDR3aa: CASSERTPGGDQPQHF; CDR3nt: TGCGCCAGCAGTGAAAGGACACCAGGGGGTGATCAGCCCCAGCATTTT
abundance: NA; v_gene: TRBV6-5; j_gene: TRBJ2-1; d_gene: TRBD2; CDR3aa: CASTGGRAFNEQFF; CDR3nt: TGTGCCAGCACTGGCGGGAGGGCCTTTAATGAGCAGTTCTTC
abundance: NA; v_gene: TRBV19; j_gene: TRBJ1-2; d_gene: NA; CDR3aa: CASSKGGLVSGYTF; CDR3nt: TGTGCCAGTAGTAAGGGGGGCTTAGTCTCTGGCTACACCTTC
abundance: NA; v_gene: TRBV25-1; j_gene: TRBJ2-1; d_gene: NA; CDR3aa: CASSETGVGPGEQFF; CDR3nt: TGTGCCAGCAGTGAAACGGGGGTAGGCCCGGGCGAGCAGTTCTTC
abundance: NA; v_gene: TRBV28; j_gene: TRBJ1-2; d_gene: NA; CDR3aa: CASSLPGIYGYTF; CDR3nt: TGTGCCAGCAGTTTACCAGGAATCTATGGCTACACCTTC
abundance: NA; v_gene: TRBV30; j_gene: TRBJ1-2; d_gene: TRBD1; CDR3aa: CAWRLTGGDGYTF; CDR3nt: TGTGCCTGGAGGCTGACAGGGGGCGATGGCTACACCTTC
abundance: NA; v_gene: TRBV18; j_gene: TRBJ2-7; d_gene: NA; CDR3aa: CASSLSMGGSYEQYF; CDR3nt: TGTGCCAGCTCACTATCGATGGGGGGTTCCTACGAGCAGTACTTC
abundance: NA; v_gene: TRBV19; j_gene: TRBJ1-2; d_gene: NA; CDR3aa: CASSMKGPIGGYTF; CDR3nt: TGTGCCAGTAGTATGAAGGGGCCCATTGGCGGCTACACCTTC
abundance: NA; v_gene: TRBV10-3; j_gene: TRBJ2-5; d_gene: NA; CDR3aa: CAISESEVRSPQETQYF; CDR3nt: TGTGCCATCAGTGAGTCGGAGGTTAGAAGCCCCCAAGAGACCCAGTACTTC
abundance: NA; v_gene: TRBV6-5; j_gene: TRBJ2-7; d_gene: TRBD1; CDR3aa: CASSYSGQLPYEQYF; CDR3nt: TGTGCCAGCAGTTACTCGGGACAGTTGCCCTACGAGCAGTACTTC
abundance: NA; v_gene: TRBV28; j_gene: TRBJ2-7; d_gene: NA; CDR3aa: CASSLAASGSHEQYF; CDR3nt: TGTGCCAGCAGCTTGGCGGCTTCGGGGTCCCACGAGCAGTACTTC
abundance: NA; v_gene: TRBV18; j_gene: TRBJ1-1; d_gene: NA; CDR3aa: CASSLQGNTEAFF; CDR3nt: TGTGCCAGCTCACTTCAGGGGAACACTGAAGCTTTCTTT
abundance: NA; v_gene: TRBV4-1; j_gene: TRBJ1-2; d_gene: TRBD1; CDR3aa: CASSPRTGEGYTF; CDR3nt: TGCGCCAGCAGCCCCCGGACAGGGGAAGGCTACACCTTC
abundance: NA; v_gene: TRBV11-1; j_gene: TRBJ1-2; d_gene: TRBD1; CDR3aa: CASSRDRPNYGYTF; CDR3nt: TGTGCCAGCAGCCGGGACAGGCCAAACTATGGCTACACCTTC
abundance: once; v_gene: TRBV2; j_gene: TRBJ2-3; d_gene: NA; CDR3aa: CASSETQGGQYF; CDR3nt: TGTGCCAGCAGTGAAACCCAGGGTGGGCAGTATTTT
abundance: NA; v_gene: TRBV9; j_gene: TRBJ2-2; d_gene: NA; CDR3aa: CASSVATGAQGELFF; CDR3nt: TGTGCCAGCAGCGTAGCAACAGGTGCCCAAGGGGAGCTGTTTTTT
abundance: NA; v_gene: TRBV28; j_gene: TRBJ1-2; d_gene: NA; CDR3aa: CASSFVIGRSLRANYGYTF; CDR3nt: TGTGCCAGCAGTTTTGTTATAGGGCGATCTTTAAGGGCTAACTATGGCTACACCTTC
abundance: NA; v_gene: TRBV6-5; j_gene: TRBJ2-7; d_gene: TRBD1; CDR3aa: CASGQGVSYEQYF; CDR3nt: TGTGCCAGCGGACAGGGGGTCTCCTACGAGCAGTACTTC
abundance: NA; v_gene: TRBV10-3; j_gene: TRBJ1-3; d_gene: TRBD1; CDR3aa: CAINSDRVSSGNTIYF; CDR3nt: TGTGCCATCAATTCGGACAGGGTTTCCTCTGGAAACACCATATATTTT
abundance: NA; v_gene: TRBV2; j_gene: TRBJ2-5; d_gene: NA; CDR3aa: CAGTGRETQYF; CDR3nt: TGTGCAGGAACCGGACGGGAGACCCAGTACTTC
abundance: NA; v_gene: TRBV7-9; j_gene: TRBJ1-5; d_gene: NA; CDR3aa: CASSLDRENQPQHF; CDR3nt: TGTGCCAGCAGCTTAGACAGGGAGAATCAGCCCCAGCATTTT
abundance: NA; v_gene: TRBV5-1; j_gene: TRBJ2-1; d_gene: TRBD2; CDR3aa: CASSLVAAGGPDEQFF; CDR3nt: TGCGCCAGCAGCTTGGTGGCAGCGGGAGGGCCTGATGAGCAGTTCTTC
abundance: NA; v_gene: TRBV5-1; j_gene: TRBJ2-3; d_gene: NA; CDR3aa: CASSPVGSTDTQYF; CDR3nt: TGCGCCAGCAGCCCGGTCGGCTCCACAGATACGCAGTATTTT
abundance: NA; v_gene: TRBV2; j_gene: TRBJ2-2; d_gene: NA; CDR3aa: CASRSVGANTGELFF; CDR3nt: TGTGCCAGCAGGTCCGTAGGGGCGAACACCGGGGAGCTGTTTTTT
abundance: NA; v_gene: TRBV5-1; j_gene: TRBJ1-3; d_gene: NA; CDR3aa: CASSSGQNSGNTIYF; CDR3nt: TGCGCCAGCAGCAGCGGACAGAACTCTGGAAACACCATATATTTT
abundance: NA; v_gene: TRBV11-3; j_gene: TRBJ2-2; d_gene: NA; CDR3aa: CASSFGQTNTGELFF; CDR3nt: TGTGCCAGCAGCTTCGGTCAGACGAACACCGGGGAGCTGTTTTTT
abundance: NA; v_gene: TRBV5-1; j_gene: TRBJ1-3; d_gene: NA; CDR3aa: CASSLGDTAAGNTIYF; CDR3nt: TGCGCCAGCAGCTTGGGGGACACGGCCGCGGGAAACACCATATATTTT
abundance: NA; v_gene: TRBV30; j_gene: TRBJ1-4; d_gene: TRBD1; CDR3aa: CAWSSPGRGKGATNEKLFF; CDR3nt: TGTGCCTGGAGCAGCCCGGGCAGGGGGAAAGGTGCAACTAATGAAAAACTGTTTTTT
abundance: once; v_gene: TRBV10-3; j_gene: TRBJ2-1; d_gene: NA; CDR3aa: CASSNTKNNEQFF; CDR3nt: TGTGCCAGCAGTAATACCAAGAACAATGAGCAGTTCTTC
abundance: NA; v_gene: TRBV29-1; j_gene: TRBJ2-1; d_gene: NA; CDR3aa: CSVLGRGPYNEQFF; CDR3nt: TGCAGCGTTCTCGGGCGGGGCCCCTACAATGAGCAGTTCTTC
abundance: NA; v_gene: TRBV4-1; j_gene: TRBJ2-2; d_gene: TRBD2; CDR3aa: CASSRTSTSFGTGELFF; CDR3nt: TGCGCCAGCAGCCGGACTTCGACTAGCTTCGGCACCGGGGAGCTGTTTTTT
abundance: NA; v_gene: TRBV7-2; j_gene: TRBJ1-1; d_gene: NA; CDR3aa: CASSLETAGYTEAFF; CDR3nt: TGTGCCAGCAGCTTAGAGACAGCTGGGTACACTGAAGCTTTCTTT
abundance: NA; v_gene: TRBV6-4; j_gene: TRBJ2-7; d_gene: NA; CDR3aa: CASRTGTNYEQYF; CDR3nt: TGTGCCAGCAGAACCGGGACAAACTACGAGCAGTACTTC
abundance: NA; v_gene: TRBV2; j_gene: TRBJ2-3; d_gene: TRBD1; CDR3aa: CASTKGGQGARITQYF; CDR3nt: TGTGCCAGCACCAAAGGGGGACAGGGGGCGAGAATTACGCAGTATTTT
abundance: NA; v_gene: TRBV19; j_gene: TRBJ1-6; d_gene: NA; CDR3aa: CASSKSDRDLSPLHF; CDR3nt: TGTGCCAGTAGTAAAAGTGACCGGGACTTATCACCCCTCCACTTT
abundance: NA; v_gene: TRBV5-1; j_gene: TRBJ1-2; d_gene: NA; CDR3aa: CASSWTWGGNGYTF; CDR3nt: TGCGCCAGCAGCTGGACCTGGGGGGGCAATGGCTACACCTTC
abundance: NA; v_gene: TRBV7-2; j_gene: TRBJ2-7; d_gene: NA; CDR3aa: CASSLAGEQYF; CDR3nt: TGTGCCAGCAGCTTAGCCGGCGAGCAGTACTTC